This TCR beta chain was retrieved from a study of cytomegalovirus exposure and HLA in healthy donors. Study-level findings and limits: No immune exposure information besides CMV serostatus was available. Judged likely to be a sequencing artifact was a cluster of highly shared sequence variants.

The PCR used 60 Vbeta and 13 Jbeta primers. This table comes from immunoSEQ multiplex PCR, and its TCRdb copy is limited to in-frame clones, with some not included. The sample includes 70,000 to 100,000 clones. V dropped 6 bases and J dropped 5 bases, with 25 bases sitting between them. This CDR3 is built from 17 residues. Germline V gene data show CDR1 as LNHDA and CDR2 as SQIVND (reference sequence). Of note for this clone: Antigen: not known.

The source is a man between 18 and 35 years old in good health and CMV-seropositive. The specimen was PBMCs. The rearrangement joins TRBV19 to TRBJ1-1, with D unresolved. The CDR3 DNA reads TGTGCCAGTAGCCTCGGAATGGCGAGGAGAGGGAAGACTGAAGCTTTCTTT. The encoded protein is CASSLGMARRGKTEAFF.